What follows are 7 T cell receptor beta chains derived from one specimen sequenced in a study of blood T cell repertoires in COVID-19. Some clones are missing from TCRdb's copy, which holds only in-frame ones; the method was immunoSEQ multiplex PCR. Altogether 200,000 or so clones are present, about 80% being singletons, with the ten largest covering roughly an eighth. The specimen sequenced was peripheral blood. The origin of the receptors is a man in his thirties or forties with active or convalescent COVID-19.

The rearrangement links TRBV25-1 to TRBJ1-5; D is perhaps TRBD1 (6 bases). This CDR3 contains 14 residues. V was clipped by 0 bases and J by 9 bases, with 12 bases between them. Germline lookup yields CDR1 MGHDK and CDR2 SYGVNS. The CDR3, as DNA: TGTGCCAGCAGTGAATATCAGGGGTCAGGGCCCCAGCATTTT. It yields the protein CASSEYQGSGPQHF.

The chain carries TRBV29-1 and TRBJ1-1; D is ambiguous. Germline V lookup: CDR1 SQVTM, CDR2 ANQGSEA. The V and J ends lost 5 bases and 5 bases respectively, with 6 bases between them. This CDR3 region has 10 residues. CDR3 sequence reads: CSVSGTEAFF. The CDR3 DNA reads as TGCAGCGTTAGCGGGACTGAAGCTTTCTTT.

In nucleotides, the CDR3 is TGTGCCAGCAGTTTACCGGACAGGGAAGGGGGCTACACCTTC. Translated: CASSLPDREGGYTF. The rearrangement links TRBV28 to TRBJ1-2; 8 bases map to TRBD1. The CDR3 has 14 amino acids. V gave up 2 bases and J gave up 8 bases; unmatched junction bases: 7. CDR1 and CDR2 (germline): MDHEN, SYDVKM.

The rearrangement uses TRBV7-8 and TRBJ1-2; 7 nucleotides align to TRBD1. From germline, CDR1 is SGHVS and CDR2 FQNEAQ. The trim removed 3 bases at V and 3 bases at J, leaving 10 bases unmatched. The CDR3 length is 16 residues. The CDR3 region has the DNA TGTGCCAGCAGCTTGCGAGACAGGGAAAGATACTATGGCTACACCTTC. Its protein product is CASSLRDRERYYGYTF.

There are a few counts of this clone. This rearrangement joins TRBV7-2 to TRBJ2-5, with TRBD1 matching over 11 bases. J lost 5 bases, V lost 4 bases, and 6 bases had no gene match. Germline V lookup: CDR1 SGHTA, CDR2 FQGNSA. The CDR3 is 15 residues long. CDR3 sequence: CASSYSRTGGETQYF. The CDR3 DNA reads TGTGCCAGCAGCTATTCCAGGACAGGGGGCGAGACCCAGTACTTC.

CDR3 protein: CASSPRTGDGNTIYF. CDR3 nucleotide sequence: TGTGCCAGCAGTCCTAGAACGGGGGACGGGAACACCATATATTTT. J is TRBJ1-3 and V is TRBV7-9; perhaps TRBD1 as D (5 bases). The CDR3 sequence is 15 residues long. CDR1 SEHNR and CDR2 FQNEAQ come from the germline V gene (reference sequence). V was clipped by 6 bases and J by 7 bases, with 19 bases between them.

The V and J genes are TRBV13 and TRBJ1-2; D is perhaps TRBD1 (5 bases). The germline CDR1 and CDR2 sequences are PRHDT and FYEKMQ (reference sequence). The CDR3 covers 15 residues. V was cut by 5 bases and J by 6 bases, with 19 bases left in between. This chain's CDR3 is CASSRTRALVDGYTF. CDR3 in DNA: TGTGCCAGCAGCCGGACACGGGCCCTTGTGGATGGCTACACCTTC.